The rows below give T cell receptor beta chains drawn from one sample of a study of cytomegalovirus exposure and HLA in healthy donors. Sequencing was performed with immunoSEQ multiplex PCR; in TCRdb, only in-frame clones are kept and a portion is missing. The repertoire holds about 190,000 clones, roughly 80% seen once, with around 3.2% in the top ten. Sequencing used PBMCs. The receptors originated from a woman aged 25 to 39 in good health and CMV-seropositive. CDR3s include the opening cysteine and the closing phenylalanine or tryptophan. D genes are given only for firm matches. Clone size, where shown, is once, few, many, or a class for clones that have expanded.

d_call | clone_size | j_call | v_call | cdr3_nt | cdr3_aa
TRBD1 | many | TRBJ1-1 | TRBV6-5 | TGTGCCAGCAGTTACCGGTCAGGGGGCAGCACTGAAGCTTTCTTT | CASSYRSGGSTEAFF
NA | few | TRBJ2-3 | TRBV18 | TGTGCCAGCTCCCAGGGGCGGGGCACAGATACGCAGTATTTT | CASSQGRGTDTQYF
NA | NA | TRBJ1-2 | TRBV2 | TGTGCCAGCAGTGGAGGGCAGCAACCTAACTATGGCTACACCTTC | CASSGGQQPNYGYTF
TRBD2 | once | TRBJ2-1 | TRBV11-2 | TGTGCCAGCAGCTTAGCTGGGACTAGCGGGAGTGATGAGCAGTTCTTC | CASSLAGTSGSDEQFF
NA | NA | TRBJ2-1 | TRBV11-2 | TGTGCCAGCAGCTCCCGGGTTCCCCGGACACCGGCCACCTACAATGAGCAGTTCTTC | CASSSRVPRTPATYNEQFF
NA | few | TRBJ2-1 | TRBV19 | TGTGCCAGTAGTTCGGTTGGAGGCAATGAGCAGTTCTTC | CASSSVGGNEQFF
TRBD1 | NA | TRBJ1-2 | TRBV5-5 | TGTGCCAGCAGCCAACCGGGACAGGGGGCAGTAGACTATGGCTACACCTTC | CASSQPGQGAVDYGYTF
TRBD1 | once | TRBJ1-2 | TRBV6-6 | TGTGCCAGCAGGGGACAGGAGGACTATGGCTACACCTTC | CASRGQEDYGYTF
TRBD1 | NA | TRBJ1-1 | TRBV6-1 | TGTGCCAGCAGCCTACAGGGGTGGGCTGAAGCTTTCTTT | CASSLQGWAEAFF
NA | NA | TRBJ1-5 | TRBV2 | TGTGCCAGCAGTCCGGGACTGAGCAATCAGCCCCAGCATTTT | CASSPGLSNQPQHF
TRBD1 | NA | TRBJ1-2 | TRBV7-2 | TGTGCCAGCAGCTTATCGACAGGGGGCTATGGCTACACCTTC | CASSLSTGGYGYTF
TRBD2 | NA | TRBJ2-1 | TRBV5-4 | TGTGCCAGCAGCCCAGAGGGAGCGGGAGGGGTTGAGCAGTTCTTC | CASSPEGAGGVEQFF
TRBD2 | few | TRBJ2-1 | TRBV7-9 | TGTGCCAGCAGCGGCGGGACTAGCGGTAAACATGAGCAGTTCTTC | CASSGGTSGKHEQFF
NA | few | TRBJ1-2 | TRBV19 | TGTGCCAGTAGTATCAACAGGGAAGCTAACTATGGCTACACCTTC | CASSINREANYGYTF
NA | few | TRBJ2-7 | TRBV7-9 | TGTGCCAGCAGCCTCGGGACCTACGAGCAGTACTTC | CASSLGTYEQYF
NA | NA | TRBJ1-1 | TRBV29-1 | TGCAGCGTCGCGGCGGGGAACACTGAAGCTTTCTTT | CSVAAGNTEAFF
NA | NA | TRBJ1-1 | TRBV7-9 | TGTGCCAGCAGCTTAGGGTGGGGGGGAACTGAAGCTTTCTTT | CASSLGWGGTEAFF
TRBD2 | few | TRBJ2-7 | TRBV5-1 | TGCGCCAGCAGCTTGGGGGTGGGACTATCAGCAGACGAGCAGTACTTC | CASSLGVGLSADEQYF
NA | NA | TRBJ2-7 | TRBV7-2 | TGTGCCAGTCGGACAGGGAGGGCCCCCGAGCAGTACTTC | CASRTGRAPEQYF
NA | few | TRBJ1-6 | TRBV7-9 | TGTGCCAGCAGCTTAGAGCAGGGAAATTCACCCCTCCACTTT | CASSLEQGNSPLHF
NA | NA | TRBJ1-2 | TRBV7-9 | TGTGCCAGCAGCTCAGACCCGAGGGGGAACTACACCTTC | CASSSDPRGNYTF
NA | few | TRBJ2-1 | TRBV28 | TGTGCCAGCACCCCGGCGGGATCCTACAATGAGCAGTTCTTC | CASTPAGSYNEQFF
NA | NA | TRBJ2-2 | TRBV6-1 | TGTGCCAGCAGGGTGACAAACACCGGGGAGCTGTTTTTT | CASRVTNTGELFF
NA | few | TRBJ2-1 | TRBV11-2 | TGTGCCAGCAGCTACGAAAGCTATGAGCAGTTCTTC | CASSYESYEQFF
NA | NA | TRBJ2-1 | TRBV19 | TGTGCCAGTAGCCAGGGGTCCTACAATGAGCAGTTCTTC | CASSQGSYNEQFF
TRBD1 | NA | TRBJ2-2 | TRBV6-6 | TGTGCCAGCAACGGACAGGGTGGCAGCACCGGGGAGCTGTTTTTT | CASNGQGGSTGELFF
NA | NA | TRBJ1-2 | TRBV10-1 | TGCGCCAGCAGTGAGACAGGGATCTATGGCTACACCTTC | CASSETGIYGYTF
NA | few | TRBJ1-5 | TRBV28 | TGTGCCAGCAGTTTATTTACCGGCGGGGCCCAGCCCCAGCATTTT | CASSLFTGGAQPQHF
TRBD1 | NA | TRBJ1-1 | TRBV6-5 | TGTGCCAGCAGTCGACAGGGGGCGCGGGGATCAGCTTTCTTT | CASSRQGARGSAFF
NA | NA | TRBJ1-3 | TRBV5-6 | TGTGCCAGCAGCTTTTGGACTTATCTGAACTCTGGAAACACCATATATTTT | CASSFWTYLNSGNTIYF
NA | NA | TRBJ1-1 | TRBV10-3 | TGTGCCATCAGTGAGGCAGGCCCGAACACTGAAGCTTTCTTT | CAISEAGPNTEAFF
NA | few | TRBJ2-1 | TRBV6-1 | TGTGCCAGCAGTGTAGGTGCTAGCCTGACCTACAATGAGCAGTTCTTC | CASSVGASLTYNEQFF
NA | NA | TRBJ2-5 | TRBV6-5 | TGTGCCAGCAGTTACGGGGCCGCAGGAGAGACCCAGTACTTC | CASSYGAAGETQYF
TRBD1 | NA | TRBJ1-5 | TRBV4-1 | TGCGCCAGCAGCCAAGAAGGGACAGTCGGCAATCAGCCCCAGCATTTT | CASSQEGTVGNQPQHF
NA | NA | TRBJ2-1 | TRBV7-9 | TGTGCCAGCAGAGGACTGGTCGATGAGCAGTTCTTC | CASRGLVDEQFF
NA | NA | TRBJ2-3 | TRBV5-5 | TGTGCCAGCAGCTTGTCAGGGGGAGGTACAGATACGCAGTATTTT | CASSLSGGGTDTQYF
NA | NA | TRBJ1-4 | TRBV7-9 | TGTGCCAGCAGATCTCCAGGGTCAACTAATGAAAAACTGTTTTTT | CASRSPGSTNEKLFF
NA | NA | TRBJ1-1 | TRBV6-6 | TGTGCCAGCAGTCTCGCCTTAGGGGGGGACACTGAAGCTTTCTTT | CASSLALGGDTEAFF
NA | NA | TRBJ2-7 | TRBV2 | TGTGCCAGCAGTGGAGACACACCGGGACATAACTCCTACGAGCAGTACTTC | CASSGDTPGHNSYEQYF
NA | NA | TRBJ1-5 | TRBV28 | TGTGCCAGCAAACCCCAGGGATTTTATCAGCCCCAGCATTTT | CASKPQGFYQPQHF
TRBD2 | NA | TRBJ2-7 | TRBV2 | TGTGCCAGCAAAGGGACTAGCGGGAAGTCCTACGAGCAGTACTTC | CASKGTSGKSYEQYF
TRBD2 | NA | TRBJ2-7 | TRBV27 | TGTGCCAGCAGTCGACTAGCGGGTACGAGCTCCTACGAGCAGTACTTC | CASSRLAGTSSYEQYF
TRBD1 | NA | TRBJ2-7 | TRBV5-4 | TGTGCCAGCAGCTTGGAGGGACAGGGCTACGAGCAGTACTTC | CASSLEGQGYEQYF
TRBD1 | few | TRBJ1-6 | TRBV27 | TGTGCCAGCAGTTTGGACAGGGGAAATTCACCCCTCCACTTT | CASSLDRGNSPLHF
NA | NA | TRBJ2-7 | TRBV18 | TGTGCCAGCTCACCCCGAAAGACTAGTTCTTCCTACGAGCAGTACTTC | CASSPRKTSSSYEQYF